A single T cell receptor beta chain is shown here with its context. What it binds is not known. PCR amplification relied on 60 Vbeta primers (plus 13 Jbeta primers). Repertoires were generated with immunoSEQ multiplex PCR, while TCRdb's copy carries only in-frame clones and drops some. The table shows roughly 150,000 clones, with approximately 80% occurring only once. The data were taken from a study of cytomegalovirus exposure and HLA in healthy donors. The overall study: Of approximately 400 genotyped donors, 70% to 85% clustered with self-reported Caucasian donors.

Unmatched junction bases numbered 12, after V lost 0 bases and J lost 7 bases. This CDR3 comprises 19 residues. Germline V gene lookup returns CDR1 SGDLS and CDR2 YYNGEE. Broader study findings: Diagnosis of cytomegalovirus status made by the classifier reportedly showed high specificity and sensitivity. By a later analysis, the bulk of CMV-associated TCR beta chains appeared HLA-restricted.

This sequence joins TRBV9 and TRBJ2-3; 15 positions agree with TRBD2. This clonotype was obtained from a male donor in good health and CMV-seronegative. The sequenced material came from PBMCs. CDR3 in amino acids: CASSVGEGRTSGGANTQYF. CDR3 DNA: TGTGCCAGCAGCGTAGGCGAGGGCCGGACTAGCGGGGGGGCTAATACGCAGTATTTT.